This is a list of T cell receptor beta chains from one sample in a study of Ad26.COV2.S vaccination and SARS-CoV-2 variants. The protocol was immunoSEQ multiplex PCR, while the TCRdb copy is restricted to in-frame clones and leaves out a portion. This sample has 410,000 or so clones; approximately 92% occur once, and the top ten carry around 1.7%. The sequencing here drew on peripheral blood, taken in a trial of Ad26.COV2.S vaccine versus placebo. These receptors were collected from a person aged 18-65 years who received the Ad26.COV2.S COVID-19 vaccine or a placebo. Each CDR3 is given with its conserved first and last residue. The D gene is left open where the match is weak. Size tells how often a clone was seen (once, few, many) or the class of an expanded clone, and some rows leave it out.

CAWSVRWQGDEKLFF	TGTGCCTGGAGTGTAAGGTGGCAGGGTGATGAAAAACTGTTTTTT	TRBV30	TRBJ1-4	-	-
CASSLGGGRRDEQYF	TGCGCCAGCAGCTTGGGTGGGGGGCGCAGGGACGAGCAGTACTTC	TRBV5-1	TRBJ2-7	-	-
CASSFTVNTGELFF	TGTGCCAGCAGTTTCACGGTGAACACCGGGGAGCTGTTTTTT	TRBV27	TRBJ2-2	-	-
CASTTSGFAPLHF	TGTGCCAGCACCACATCGGGGTTTGCACCCCTCCACTTT	TRBV11-2	TRBJ1-6	-	-
CASSESRHYTDTQYF	TGTGCCAGCAGTGAAAGCCGCCACTACACAGATACGCAGTATTTT	TRBV6-1	TRBJ2-3	-	-
CASSLWDRGEKLFF	TGTGCCAGCAGTTTATGGGATAGGGGGGAAAAACTGTTTTTT	TRBV28	TRBJ1-4	-	-
CTTTGGGQKTQYF	TGCACCACCACCGGGGGGGGCCAAAAGACCCAGTACTTC	TRBV1	TRBJ2-5	-	-
CASSILVGDSNQPQHF	TGTGCCAGTAGTATTCTCGTAGGGGATAGCAATCAGCCCCAGCATTTT	TRBV19	TRBJ1-5	-	-
CASSIVRGGSYNEQFF	TGTGCCAGTAGTATCGTGCGGGGGGGTTCCTACAATGAGCAGTTCTTC	TRBV19	TRBJ2-1	TRBD2	-
CATSRERAGSRETQYF	TGTGCCACCAGCAGAGAGAGAGCGGGGTCCAGGGAGACCCAGTACTTC	TRBV15	TRBJ2-5	TRBD2	once
CTSSQEAAWVASFRYEQYF	TGCACCAGCAGCCAAGAAGCCGCCTGGGTAGCTAGCTTTCGTTACGAGCAGTACTTC	TRBV1	TRBJ2-7	-	-
CASSYRRSDTQYF	TGTGCCAGCAGTTACCGTCGGTCAGATACGCAGTATTTT	TRBV6-5	TRBJ2-3	-	once
CASSKRSLNKRANVLTF	TGTGCCAGCAGTAAACGATCCCTAAACAAGCGGGCCAACGTCCTGACTTTC	TRBV6-2/TRBV6-3	TRBJ2-6	-	-
CASSFGTGQETQYF	TGCGCCAGCAGCTTCGGGACAGGGCAAGAGACCCAGTACTTC	TRBV5-1	TRBJ2-5	TRBD1	-
CASSDGRGFSGEKLFF	TGTGCCAGCAGTGATGGTCGAGGGTTTAGTGGGGAAAAACTGTTTTTT	TRBV2	TRBJ1-4	-	-
CASSPRGAATNEKLFF	TGTGCCAGCAGCCCCCGGGGCGCCGCAACTAATGAAAAACTGTTTTTT	TRBV11-2	TRBJ1-4	-	-
CASRWDSSNQPQHF	TGTGCCAGTAGATGGGACAGTAGCAATCAGCCCCAGCATTTT	TRBV19	TRBJ1-5	TRBD1	few
CASRTAAGGPYNEQFF	TGTGCCAGCAGAACGGCGGCGGGGGGACCATACAATGAGCAGTTCTTC	TRBV28	TRBJ2-1	TRBD2	-
CASSFAGTGETQYF	TGTGCCAGCAGCTTTGCCGGGACAGGAGAGACCCAGTACTTC	TRBV5-6	TRBJ2-5	TRBD1	-
CARAQGRNTEAFF	TGTGCCAGGGCACAGGGCCGGAACACTGAAGCTTTCTTT	TRBV27	TRBJ1-1	-	-
CASSAGGTEAFF	TGTGCCAGCAGCGCCGGGGGCACTGAAGCTTTCTTT	TRBV9	TRBJ1-1	-	-
CASSLVGRADTQYF	TGTGCCAGCAGTTTAGTGGGAAGGGCAGATACGCAGTATTTT	TRBV28	TRBJ2-3	-	-
CASSSDTQYF	TGTGCCAGCAGTTCGGATACGCAGTATTTT	TRBV28	TRBJ2-3	-	-
CASAHTNTGELFF	TGTGCCAGCGCACATACGAACACCGGGGAGCTGTTTTTT	TRBV27	TRBJ2-2	-	-
CASSIGAGLAGEQYF	TGTGCCAGTAGTATAGGCGCGGGACTAGCGGGCGAGCAGTACTTC	TRBV19	TRBJ2-7	TRBD2	-
CASSRGQSEELFF	TGTGCCAGCAGCCGGGGACAATCCGAAGAACTGTTTTTT	TRBV7-8	TRBJ1-4	-	-
CASSMTPPDRGYGYTF	TGTGCCAGTAGTATGACCCCCCCGGACAGGGGATATGGCTACACCTTC	TRBV19	TRBJ1-2	TRBD1	-
CSANLNYEQYF	TGCAGTGCGAACCTCAACTACGAGCAGTACTTC	TRBV20-1	TRBJ2-7	-	-
CASSEGHPLTDTQYF	TGTGCCAGCAGCGAAGGACACCCACTCACAGATACGCAGTATTTT	TRBV7-2	TRBJ2-3	-	-
CASSTTLAESYNEQFF	TGTGCCAGCAGCACCACACTAGCGGAGTCCTACAATGAGCAGTTCTTC	TRBV7-2	TRBJ2-1	TRBD2	-
CASSAQGSEAFF	TGCGCCAGCAGTGCCCAGGGAAGTGAAGCTTTCTTT	TRBV10-1	TRBJ1-1	-	-
CSAPEGETQYF	TGCAGTGCCCCCGAGGGAGAGACCCAGTACTTC	TRBV20-1	TRBJ2-5	-	once
CATSDSRGLGIQETQYF	TGTGCCACCAGTGATAGTCGGGGACTAGGGATCCAAGAGACCCAGTACTTC	TRBV24-1	TRBJ2-5	TRBD2	-
CASSQVPRYGYTF	TGTGCCAGCAGCCAGGTGCCCCGCTATGGCTACACCTTC	TRBV7-9	TRBJ1-2	-	-
CATARGTEAFF	TGTGCCACCGCCAGGGGAACTGAAGCTTTCTTT	TRBV3-1/TRBV3-2	TRBJ1-1	-	few
CASSPGTSKETQYF	TGTGCCAGCAGCCCCGGGACTAGCAAAGAGACCCAGTACTTC	TRBV7-9	TRBJ2-5	TRBD2	-
CASRQDGSLNTEAFF	TGTGCCAGTAGACAGGATGGGTCCTTGAACACTGAAGCTTTCTTT	TRBV19	TRBJ1-1	-	-
CASSLTNSPLHF	TGTGCCAGCAGTCTAACGAATTCACCCCTCCACTTT	TRBV6-2/TRBV6-3	TRBJ1-6	-	-
CSVGGPGANVLTF	TGCAGCGTGGGGGGGCCTGGGGCCAACGTCCTGACTTTC	TRBV29-1	TRBJ2-6	-	-
CASRKIISYEQYF	TGCGCCAGCAGAAAGATCATTTCCTACGAGCAGTACTTC	TRBV10-2	TRBJ2-7	-	-
CASSQEYGASGNTIYF	TGTGCCAGCAGCCAAGAGTACGGGGCTTCTGGAAACACCATATATTTT	TRBV3-1/TRBV3-2	TRBJ1-3	-	-
CASRPGTDSGNTIYF	TGTGCCAGCAGACCCGGGACAGACTCTGGAAACACCATATATTTT	TRBV7-9	TRBJ1-3	TRBD1	-
CASSPQGANYGYTF	TGTGCCAGCAGCCCACAGGGGGCTAACTATGGCTACACCTTC	TRBV7-9	TRBJ1-2	TRBD1	-
CSARTGVYEQYF	TGCAGCGCCAGGACAGGAGTCTACGAGCAGTACTTC	TRBV29-1	TRBJ2-7	TRBD1	-
CSAGQSYGYTF	TGCAGTGCTGGACAGTCCTATGGCTACACCTTC	TRBV20-1	TRBJ1-2	-	-